One sample yielded the 27 T cell receptor beta chains listed below, sequenced in a study of shared clonotypes between healthy human individuals (dated by TCRdb to the early 2020s). CD8 naive samples were CD45RO-negative cells positively selected for CCR7, giving a CD45RA+CCR7+ population that excluded TemRA cells. The library was built by means of the immunoSEQ multiplex PCR assay. TCRdb retrieved this table from immuneACCESS and kept in-frame rearrangements only. Not all clones are present; in checked studies, unresolved V genes account for under half, and no reason is known for the remainder. Across this sample there are 2 million or so clones, with over 85% seen only once. Jointly, the top ten make up 0.85% to 1.2% of the sample. The sequenced sample consisted of naive CD8+ T cells sorted from blood. This sample's cell subset or site label indicates: CD45RA+CCR7+. The receptors here all came from a man aged 18-30 years in good health.

This clone was counted a single time. This chain joins TRBV6-6 and TRBJ1-2; possible D gene TRBD1, 6 bases. This CDR3 has 15 residues. Trimming stripped 9 bases from V and 1 base from J, with 18 bases between. CDR1 and CDR2 from the germline V gene are MNHNY and SVGAGI (reference sequence). The CDR3 loop is CASTAWTDFNYGYTF. As DNA, the CDR3 is TGTGCCAGTACTGCTTGGACAGACTTTAACTATGGCTACACCTTC.

Note on this clone: The identical CDR3 is also encoded by other nucleotide sequences in the sample. The chain is built from TRBV5-6 and TRBJ1-5; D is unresolved. V lost 0 bases to trimming and J lost 4 bases, with 2 bases between them. CDR1 and CDR2 (germline): SGHDT, YYEEEE. The CDR3 is made up of 12 amino acids. This CDR3 reads CASSLVNQPQHF. The CDR3 DNA is TGTGCCAGCAGCTTGGTAAATCAGCCCCAGCATTTT.

This clone was recorded at least ten times. This rearrangement joins TRBV29-1 to TRBJ2-2; no definite D call. The CDR3 has 13 amino acids. Per the germline V gene, CDR1 is SQVTM and CDR2 is ANQGSEA. Trimming cost V 4 bases and J 5 bases, with 11 bases left between them. CDR3 loop: CSVGGLLTGELFF. The CDR3 region has the DNA TGCAGCGTTGGCGGCTTACTAACCGGGGAGCTGTTTTTT.

Comments on this clone: Other DNA sequences in the same sample also yield this CDR3. The V and J genes are TRBV7-9 and TRBJ2-7; tentative D call: TRBD1 (5 bases). The CDR3 runs to 13 residues. Per germline, CDR1 SEHNR and CDR2 FQNEAQ (reference sequence). Trimming shortened V by 5 bases and J by 3 bases, and 11 bases separated the two germline ends. This CDR3 is CASSPIDSYEQYF. The CDR3 nucleotides read TGTGCCAGCAGCCCCATCGACAGCTACGAGCAGTACTTC.

The V call is TRBV5-6, the J call TRBJ2-2, with TRBD1 matching over 8 bases. Trimming removed 4 bases from V and 4 bases from J; junction bases left unmatched: 9. The CDR3 covers 16 residues. The germline CDR1 and CDR2 sequences are SGHDT and YYEEEE. In DNA, the CDR3 is TGTGCCAGCAGCGGACCAGGGGGCATGGGCACCGGGGAGCTGTTTTTT. This encodes CASSGPGGMGTGELFF.

The rearrangement uses TRBV5-4 and TRBJ2-7; the D gene is possibly TRBD1 (5 bases). Germline-derived CDR1 and CDR2 are SGHNT and YYREEE (reference sequence). CDR3 length: 13 residues. The V gene lost 0 bases and the J gene lost 6 bases, with 10 bases spanning the gap. The CDR3 nucleotides read TGTGCCAGCAGCTTGGAAAGGCAGGGCGAGCAGTACTTC. Its protein is CASSLERQGEQYF.

The rearrangement links TRBV28 to TRBJ2-7, with D unclear. CDR1 and CDR2 from the germline V gene are MDHEN and SYDVKM. The CDR3 is made up of 13 amino acids. V was trimmed by 2 bases and J by 3 bases, leaving 8 bases between them. The CDR3 region is CASSLPVFYEQYF. CDR3 nucleotide sequence: TGTGCCAGCAGTTTACCAGTTTTCTACGAGCAGTACTTC.

The rearrangement joins TRBV30 to TRBJ2-7; either TRBD1 or TRBD2 may supply D (5 bases each). V gave up 5 bases and J gave up 2 bases, with 13 bases separating them. Germline-derived CDR1 and CDR2 are GTSNPN and SVGIG (reference sequence). CDR3 length equals 13 residues. The CDR3 DNA sequence: TGTGCCTGGGCCGGGACGGCCACCTACGAGCAGTACTTC. It is translated as CAWAGTATYEQYF.

J is TRBJ2-5 and V is TRBV4-1, with 7 bases aligning to TRBD2. The CDR3 runs to 15 residues. With 4 bases clipped from V and 0 bases from J, the junction kept 5 bases outside the gene matches. Per the germline V gene, CDR1 is MGHRA and CDR2 is YSYEKL. The CDR3 protein is CASSLGEGNQETQYF. The CDR3 DNA sequence: TGCGCCAGCAGCCTGGGGGAGGGCAACCAAGAGACCCAGTACTTC.

V and J are TRBV28 and TRBJ2-7; 7 bases line up with TRBD1. The CDR3 has 16 amino acids. With V trimmed by 3 bases and J by 1 base, 9 bases remained unmatched. Germline loops: CDR1 MDHEN, CDR2 SYDVKM. The CDR3 spells CASSFSSDRTSYEQYF. In DNA form, the CDR3 reads TGTGCCAGCAGTTTCTCTTCGGACAGGACATCCTACGAGCAGTACTTC. Using reference TRBV28 and TRBJ2-7 for the parts outside the CDR3, the full variable domain is DVKVTQSSRYLVKRTGEKVFLECVQDMDHENMFWYRQDPGLGLRLIYFSYDVKMKEKGDIPEGYSVSREKKERFSLILESASTNQTSMYLCASSFSSDRTSYEQYFGPGTRLTVT.

The chain joins TRBV6-6 to TRBJ2-1, with D possibly matching TRBD2 (7 bases). This CDR3 comprises 16 residues. V lost 4 bases, J lost 7 bases, and 20 bases lay in between. Germline V lookup: CDR1 MNHNY, CDR2 SVGAGI (reference sequence). The CDR3 DNA sequence: TGTGCCAGCAGTTTTGGGGGGGCGCCCCTGGGGAATGAGCAGTTCTTC. Its protein product is CASSFGGAPLGNEQFF.

The CDR3 coding sequence is TGTGCCAGCAGTCCGCAGGGGTTCAATGAGCAGTTCTTC. Its protein product is CASSPQGFNEQFF. The chain carries TRBV13 and TRBJ2-1; weak D call: TRBD1 (6 bases). Per the germline V gene, CDR1 is PRHDT and CDR2 is FYEKMQ (reference sequence). This CDR3 is built from 13 residues. V lost 6 bases to trimming and J lost 6 bases, with 12 bases between them. Combining the CDR3 with reference TRBV13 and TRBJ2-1 gives the whole variable domain AAGVIQSPRHLIKEKRETATLKCYPIPRHDTVYWYQQGPGQDPQFLISFYEKMQSDKGSIPDRFSAQQFSDYHSELNMSSLELGDSALYFCASSPQGFNEQFFGPGTRLTVL.

The chain combines TRBV10-3 with TRBJ2-7; possibly TRBD1 for D (6 bases). There are 14 residues in the CDR3. The germline V and J ends were trimmed by 4 bases and 5 bases, with 15 bases remaining between them. In germline, CDR1 is ENHRY, CDR2 SYGVKD. CDR3 nucleotide sequence: TGTGCCATCAGTGTCGGTCAGGGGATCAACGAGCAGTACTTC. The encoded protein is CAISVGQGINEQYF.

CDR3 DNA: TGTGCCAGCTCACCACTCGATGGGGGCCTGGACTATGGCTACACCTTC. It is translated as CASSPLDGGLDYGYTF. The chain combines TRBV18 with TRBJ1-2, with D possibly matching TRBD1 (6 bases). This CDR3 spans 16 amino acids. Between the trimmed V and J ends, which lost 1 base and 3 bases, there was a span of 15 bases. Per germline, CDR1 KGHSH and CDR2 LQKENI.

The J gene is TRBJ2-1, the V gene TRBV7-9; D perhaps matches TRBD1 (5 bases). The CDR3 spans 12 residues. The germline CDR1 and CDR2 sequences are SEHNR and FQNEAQ (reference sequence). Trimming shortened V by 2 bases and J by 10 bases, and 9 bases separated the two germline ends. CDR3 nucleotide sequence: TGTGCCAGCAGCTTAACAGGTTGGGAGCAGTTCTTC. Protein product: CASSLTGWEQFF.

This chain links TRBV11-2 with TRBJ1-3, with D possibly matching TRBD1 (6 bases). V was cut by 5 bases and J by 8 bases, with 31 bases left in between. Germline V lookup: CDR1 SGHAT, CDR2 FQNNGV. There are 19 residues in the CDR3. The CDR3 reads CASSPTGRLSNPPGDTIYF. The CDR3 DNA reads TGTGCCAGCAGCCCCACCGGCCGGCTATCTAACCCCCCAGGGGACACCATATATTTT.

This chain uses TRBV28 with TRBJ2-7, with 9 bases lining up with TRBD1. The CDR3 is made up of 16 amino acids. The germline gives CDR1 MDHEN, CDR2 SYDVKM. V lost 3 bases and J lost 0; bases outside the gene matches: 6. The CDR3 spells CASSFSGQGPSYEQYF. In DNA form, the CDR3 reads TGTGCCAGCAGTTTCTCGGGACAGGGACCCTCCTACGAGCAGTACTTC.

Note on this clone: Distinct nucleotide sequences in the sample also encode this CDR3. This CDR3 is CASSPGGQPQHF. The CDR3 nucleotides are TGTGCCAGCAGCCCTGGCGGGCAGCCCCAGCATTTT. This chain joins TRBV4-2 and TRBJ1-5; D is unresolved. The CDR3 is 12 amino acids. Trimming cost V 4 bases and J 7 bases, with 8 bases left between them. Germline V CDR1 and CDR2: LGHNA, YNFKEQ.

The V and J genes are TRBV4-3 and TRBJ1-1, with 10 bases lining up with TRBD1. The CDR3 totals 14 residues. The V gene's germline CDR1 is LGHNA and CDR2 YSLEER. Trimming at V came to 2 bases and at J to 7 bases, leaving 4 bases not matched to a gene. The CDR3 region is CASSQQDRGVEAFF. The CDR3 nucleotides read TGCGCCAGCAGCCAACAGGACAGGGGGGTTGAAGCTTTCTTT.

This clone was seen a few times. CDR3 bases: TGTGCCAGCAGCTTGGATGGGACTCGCGGATTGGTGGAGACCCAGTACTTC. Protein product: CASSLDGTRGLVETQYF. V and J are TRBV5-4 and TRBJ2-5; tentatively, D is TRBD2 (6 bases). CDR1 is SGHNT and CDR2 is YYREEE in the germline V gene (reference sequence). This CDR3 is 17 amino acids long. Trimming left V 0 bases short and J 5 bases short, with 20 bases between.

The chain carries TRBV5-1 and TRBJ2-1, with TRBD2 matching over 11 bases. This CDR3 spans 16 amino acids. Germline CDR1 SGHRS, CDR2 YFSETQ. Trimming at V came to 0 bases and at J to 5 bases, leaving 4 bases not matched to a gene. For the CDR3, the DNA is TGCGCCAGCAGCTTGGGACTAGCGGGAAAGAACAATGAGCAGTTCTTC. Amino acid sequence: CASSLGLAGKNNEQFF.

As regards this clone: The same CDR3 can be traced to other DNA sequences in this sample. This chain joins TRBV27 and TRBJ2-6; D unclear. Germline V gene lookup returns CDR1 MNHEY and CDR2 SMNVEV (reference sequence). The CDR3 loop spans 16 amino acids. Trimming cost V 2 bases and J 1 base, with 9 bases left between them. Here the CDR3 reads CASSLVGVSGANVLTF. CDR3 sequence (DNA): TGTGCCAGCAGTTTAGTGGGCGTATCTGGGGCCAACGTCCTGACTTTC. Complete variable domain (other parts from reference TRBV27 and TRBJ2-6): EAQVTQNPRYLITVTGKKLTVTCSQNMNHEYMSWYRQDPGLGLRQIYYSMNVEVTDKGDVPEGYKVSRKEKRNFPLILESPSPNQTSLYFCASSLVGVSGANVLTFGAGSRLTVL.

The chain links TRBV2 to TRBJ2-7; D gene uncertain. V lost 4 bases and J 0 bases, leaving 13 bases between the germline ends. The length of the CDR3 is 15 residues. Germline V CDR1 and CDR2: SNHLY, FYNNEI. The DNA of the CDR3 is TGTGCCAGCAGTGCCTGGCAGGAAAGCTCCTACGAGCAGTACTTC. It yields the protein CASSAWQESSYEQYF.

The chain joins TRBV5-4 to TRBJ2-7, with 12 bases identical to TRBD1. CDR1 is SGHNT, CDR2 YYREEE, per germline (reference sequence). The junction had 6 bases not matched to a gene; V was cut back by 3 bases and J by 5 bases. The CDR3 runs to 15 residues. The DNA of the CDR3 is TGTGCCAGCAGCTCCGGGACAGGGGGCGTGGACGAGCAGTACTTC. Translating gives CASSSGTGGVDEQYF.

The chain has TRBV5-1 and TRBJ1-1; 8 nucleotides align to TRBD1. The CDR3 runs 15 residues. CDR1 and CDR2 (germline): SGHRS, YFSETQ. V shed 3 bases and J 1 base; nucleotides not matched to a gene: 5. The CDR3 DNA reads as TGCGCCAGCAGCTGGACAGGGAATGGGAACACTGAAGCTTTCTTT. Its protein product is CASSWTGNGNTEAFF.

This clone appeared once. The V gene is TRBV5-4, the J gene TRBJ1-2; 11 bases are shared with TRBD1. The CDR3 consists of 13 residues. The germline gives CDR1 SGHNT, CDR2 YYREEE (reference sequence). Trimming cost V 4 bases and J 6 bases; bases outside gene matches: 2. The CDR3 nucleotides read TGTGCCAGCAGCACGGACAGGGGGCATGGCTACACCTTC. Encoded protein: CASSTDRGHGYTF. Full variable domain (remainder filled in from reference TRBV5-4 and TRBJ1-2): ETGVTQSPTHLIKTRGQQVTLRCSSQSGHNTVSWYQQALGQGPQFIFQYYREEENGRGNFPPRFSGLQFPNYSSELNVNALELDDSALYLCASSTDRGHGYTFGSGTRLTVV.

The chain has TRBV7-2 and TRBJ2-7; no clear D. The length of the CDR3 is 14 residues. Germline V gene lookup returns CDR1 SGHTA and CDR2 FQGNSA. Trimming took off 5 bases at V and 2 bases at J, with 13 bases between the two ends. In DNA, the CDR3 is TGTGCCAGCAGCGCCCTGGTCTCCCCCTACGAGCAGTACTTC. The encoded protein is CASSALVSPYEQYF.